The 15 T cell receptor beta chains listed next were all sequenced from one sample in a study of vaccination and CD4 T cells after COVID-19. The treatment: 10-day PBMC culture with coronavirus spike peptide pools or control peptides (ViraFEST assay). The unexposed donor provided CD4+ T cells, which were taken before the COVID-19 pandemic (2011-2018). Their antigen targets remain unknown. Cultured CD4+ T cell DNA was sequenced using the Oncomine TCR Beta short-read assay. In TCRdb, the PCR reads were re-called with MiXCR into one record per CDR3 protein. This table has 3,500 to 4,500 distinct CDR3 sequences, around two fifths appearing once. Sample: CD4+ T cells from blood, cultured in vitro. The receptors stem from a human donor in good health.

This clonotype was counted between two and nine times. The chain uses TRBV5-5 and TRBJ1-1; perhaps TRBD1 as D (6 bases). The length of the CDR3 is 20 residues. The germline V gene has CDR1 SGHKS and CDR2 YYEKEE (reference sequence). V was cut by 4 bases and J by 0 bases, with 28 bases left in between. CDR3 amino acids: CASSRTRPTTGATMNTEAFF. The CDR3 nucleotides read TGTGCCAGCAGCCGAACCCGGCCAACGACAGGTGCCACCATGAACACTGAAGCTTTCTTT.

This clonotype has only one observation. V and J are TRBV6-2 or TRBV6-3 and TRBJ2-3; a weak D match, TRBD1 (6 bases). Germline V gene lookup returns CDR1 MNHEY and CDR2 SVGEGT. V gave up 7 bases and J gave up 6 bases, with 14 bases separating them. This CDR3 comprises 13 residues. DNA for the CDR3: TGTGCCAGCACTCGTACAGGGTCGGATACGCAGTATTTT. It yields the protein CASTRTGSDTQYF.

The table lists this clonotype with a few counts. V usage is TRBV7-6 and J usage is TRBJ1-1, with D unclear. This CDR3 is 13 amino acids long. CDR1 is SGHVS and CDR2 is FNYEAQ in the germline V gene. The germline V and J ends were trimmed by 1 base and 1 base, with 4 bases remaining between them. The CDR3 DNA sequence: TGTGCCAGCAGCTTAGAGCAGAACACTGAAGCTTTCTTT. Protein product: CASSLEQNTEAFF.

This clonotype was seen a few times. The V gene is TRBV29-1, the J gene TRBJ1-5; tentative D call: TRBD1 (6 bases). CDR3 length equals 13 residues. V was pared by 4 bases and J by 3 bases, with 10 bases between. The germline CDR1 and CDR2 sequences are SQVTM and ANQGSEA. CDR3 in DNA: TGCAGCGTTGTCACAGGGCTCAATCAGCCCCAGCATTTT. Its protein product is CSVVTGLNQPQHF.

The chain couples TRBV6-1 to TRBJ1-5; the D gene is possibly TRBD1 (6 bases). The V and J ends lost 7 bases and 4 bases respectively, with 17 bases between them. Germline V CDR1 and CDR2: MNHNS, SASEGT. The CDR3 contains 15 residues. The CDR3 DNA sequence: TGTGCCAGCATGATAGGGGGGGCACGTAATCAGCCCCAGCATTTT. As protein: CASMIGGARNQPQHF.

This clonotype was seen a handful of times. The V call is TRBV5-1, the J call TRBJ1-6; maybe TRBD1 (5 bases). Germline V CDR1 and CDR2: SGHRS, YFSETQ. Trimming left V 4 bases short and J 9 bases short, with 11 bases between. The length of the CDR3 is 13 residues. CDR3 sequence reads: CASSPGSASPLHF. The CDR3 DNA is TGCGCCAGCAGCCCAGGGTCTGCTTCACCCCTCCACTTT.

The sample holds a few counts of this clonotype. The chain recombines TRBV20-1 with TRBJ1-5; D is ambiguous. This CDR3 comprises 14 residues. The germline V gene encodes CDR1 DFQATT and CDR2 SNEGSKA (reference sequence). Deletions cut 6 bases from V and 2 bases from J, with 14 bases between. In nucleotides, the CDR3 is TGCAGTGCCTTACCCTCGTTCGGCAATCAGCCCCAGCATTTT. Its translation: CSALPSFGNQPQHF.

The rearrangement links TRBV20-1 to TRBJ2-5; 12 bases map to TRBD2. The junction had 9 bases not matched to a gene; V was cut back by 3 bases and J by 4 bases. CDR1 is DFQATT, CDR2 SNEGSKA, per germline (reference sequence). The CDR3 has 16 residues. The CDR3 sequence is CSASETSGGRGETQYF. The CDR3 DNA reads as TGCAGTGCTAGCGAGACTAGCGGGGGAAGGGGAGAGACCCAGTACTTC.

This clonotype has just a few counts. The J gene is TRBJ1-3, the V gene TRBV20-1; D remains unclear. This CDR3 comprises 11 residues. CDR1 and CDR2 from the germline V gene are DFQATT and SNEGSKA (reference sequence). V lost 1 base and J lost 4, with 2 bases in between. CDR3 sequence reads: CSARGGNTIYF. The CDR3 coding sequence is TGCAGTGCTAGAGGGGGAAACACCATATATTTT.

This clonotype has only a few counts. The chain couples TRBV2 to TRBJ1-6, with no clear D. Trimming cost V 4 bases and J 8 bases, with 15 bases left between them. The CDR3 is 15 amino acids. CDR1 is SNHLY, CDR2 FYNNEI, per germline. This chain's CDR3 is CASSVITRADSPLHF. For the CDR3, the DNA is TGTGCCAGCAGTGTCATTACTCGTGCAGATTCACCCCTCCACTTT.

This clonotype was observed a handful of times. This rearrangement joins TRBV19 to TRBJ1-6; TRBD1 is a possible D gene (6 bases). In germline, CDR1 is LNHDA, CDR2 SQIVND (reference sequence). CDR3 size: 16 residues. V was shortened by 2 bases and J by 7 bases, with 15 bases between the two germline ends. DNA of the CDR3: TGTGCCAGTAGTATATTGATGACAGGATTAAATTCACCCCTCCACTTT. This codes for CASSILMTGLNSPLHF. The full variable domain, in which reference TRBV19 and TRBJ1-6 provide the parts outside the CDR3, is DGGITQSPKYLFRKEGQNVTLSCEQNLNHDAMYWYRQDPGQGLRLIYYSQIVNDFQKGDIAEGYSVSREKKESFPLTVTSAQKNPTAFYLCASSILMTGLNSPLHFGNGTRLTVT.

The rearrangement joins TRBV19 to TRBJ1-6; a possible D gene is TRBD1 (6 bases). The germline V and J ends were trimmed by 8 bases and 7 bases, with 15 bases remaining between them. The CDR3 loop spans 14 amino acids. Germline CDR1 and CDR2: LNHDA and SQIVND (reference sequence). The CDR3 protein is CASWDTGQNSPLHF. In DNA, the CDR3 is TGTGCCAGTTGGGATACAGGGCAAAATTCACCCCTCCACTTT.

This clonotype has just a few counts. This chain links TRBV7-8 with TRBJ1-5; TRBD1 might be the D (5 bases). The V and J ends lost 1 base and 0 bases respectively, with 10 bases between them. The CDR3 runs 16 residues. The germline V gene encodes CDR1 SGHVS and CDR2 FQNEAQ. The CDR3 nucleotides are TGTGCCAGCAGCTTAGTTGAGGGGTATAGCAATCAGCCCCAGCATTTT. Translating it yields CASSLVEGYSNQPQHF.

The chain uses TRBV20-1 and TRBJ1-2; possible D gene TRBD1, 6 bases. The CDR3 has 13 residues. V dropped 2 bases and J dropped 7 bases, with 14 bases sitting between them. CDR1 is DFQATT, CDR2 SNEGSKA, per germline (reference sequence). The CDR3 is CSARITGSGGYTF. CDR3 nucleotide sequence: TGCAGTGCTAGAATTACAGGGAGTGGTGGCTACACCTTC.

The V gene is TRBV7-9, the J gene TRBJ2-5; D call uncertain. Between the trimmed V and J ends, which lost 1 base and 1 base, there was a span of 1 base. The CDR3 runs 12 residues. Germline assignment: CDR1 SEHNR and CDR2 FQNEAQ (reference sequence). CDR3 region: CASSLVQETQYF. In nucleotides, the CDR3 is TGTGCCAGCAGCTTAGTCCAAGAGACCCAGTACTTC. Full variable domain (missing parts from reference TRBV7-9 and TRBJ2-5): DTGVSQNPRHKITKRGQNVTFRCDPISEHNRLYWYRQTLGQGPEFLTYFQNEAQLEKSRLLSDRFSAERPKGSFSTLEIQRTEQGDSAMYLCASSLVQETQYFGPGTRLLVL.